This T cell receptor beta chain was retrieved from a study of metastatic and nonmetastatic thyroid tumors. Comments on this clone: Its antigen is unidentified.

This CDR3 comprises 13 residues. Germline assignment: CDR1 GTSNPN and CDR2 SVGIG (reference sequence). Trimming shortened V by 2 bases and J by 5 bases, and 12 bases separated the two germline ends. How the authors handled the data: The study's classifier, a distant-metastasis tool for papillary thyroid cancer, was built using CDR3 differences across clinicopathological groups. With MiXCR, TCRdb called clones anew from the PCR reads. These V and J calls originate from TCRdb's pipeline instead of the authors' own analysis. The repertoire holds approximately 37,000 clones, with about 21% as singletons. Among the patients, none had received any treatment before thyroid surgery. Study-level points and caveats: Benign nodules reportedly had significantly lower TCR beta diversity than malignant thyroid tumors in blood and tumor.

This receptor was identified in a male donor with papillary thyroid cancer or a benign thyroid nodule (not recorded which). Some clones in this sample may be carry-over from other donors' samples. The V call is TRBV30, the J call TRBJ1-2; D perhaps matches TRBD1 (5 bases). Sequenced sample: tumor tissue. DNA of the CDR3: TGTGCCTGGAGTCTAGGGGAGAGTTATGGCTACACCTTC. This sequence encodes CAWSLGESYGYTF.